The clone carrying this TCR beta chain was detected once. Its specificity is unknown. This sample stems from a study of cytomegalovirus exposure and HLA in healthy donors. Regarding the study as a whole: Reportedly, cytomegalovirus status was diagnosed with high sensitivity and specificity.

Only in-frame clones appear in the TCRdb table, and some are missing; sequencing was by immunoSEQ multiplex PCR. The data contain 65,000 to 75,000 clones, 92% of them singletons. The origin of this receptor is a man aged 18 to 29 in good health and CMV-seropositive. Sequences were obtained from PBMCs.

CDR3: CAVPGLAGGMGTGELFF. DNA of the CDR3: TGTGCCGTTCCGGGACTAGCGGGAGGAATGGGAACCGGGGAGCTGTTTTTT. The gene calls are TRBV28 and TRBJ2-2; 15 bases line up with TRBD2. With 11 bases clipped from V and 5 bases from J, the junction kept 12 bases outside the gene matches. CDR1 and CDR2 from the germline V gene are MDHEN and SYDVKM. This CDR3 contains 17 residues.